These 14 T cell receptor beta chains were sequenced from one sample in a study of T cell clonality in common variable immunodeficiency. General study points: Fewer deletions and N-nucleotide insertions were reportedly seen in common variable immunodeficiency TCR beta sequences.

The method was immunoSEQ multiplex PCR; TCRdb's version includes in-frame clones alone and lacks a portion of them. There are several thousand clones in the sample, none observed a single time. Antigen specificity for these receptors is unknown. The sequencing sample was made of peripheral blood mononuclear cells. The receptors shown here come from a human donor with common variable immunodeficiency.

This clone was seen ten or more times. The missing CDR3 end, 3 residues past where the read stops, is filled in from the germline J gene. The V call is TRBV6-2 or TRBV6-3, the J call TRBJ1-5; D ambiguous. The CDR3 has 15 residues. From germline, CDR1 is MNHEY and CDR2 SVGEGT. V was shortened by 6 bases and J by 0 bases, with 12 bases between the two germline ends. CDR3 DNA (partial): TGTGCCAGCAGCCTACAAGGGTATAGCAATCAGCCC. This sequence encodes CASSLQGYSNQP. The entire CDR3 reads CASSLQGYSNQPQHF.

This clone has a count of ten or more. Coverage ceases 3 residues before the CDR3 finishes, and the germline J gene fills in the end. The V gene is TRBV7-9, the J gene TRBJ2-1; 9 bases map to TRBD2. This CDR3 has 15 residues. Per the germline V gene, CDR1 is SEHNR and CDR2 is FQNEAQ (reference sequence). The junction had 4 bases not matched to a gene; V was cut back by 4 bases and J by 3 bases. The part of the CDR3 DNA that was read is TGTGCCAGCAGCTCGCCTAGCGGGATCTACAATGAG. Its translation is CASSSPSGIYNE. The full CDR3 reads CASSSPSGIYNEQFF.

With respect to this clone: Sequencing ends 3 residues short of the CDR3 end; the germline J gene provides the rest. This chain joins TRBV6-2 or TRBV6-3 and TRBJ2-1; D is possibly TRBD2 (5 bases). Trimming removed 6 bases at V and 7 bases at J, with 10 bases between. The CDR3 consists of 12 residues. The germline CDR1 and CDR2 sequences are MNHEY and SVGEGT. The CDR3 bases that were read are TGTGCCAGCAGCCGGGGAAGGAATGAG. As protein: CASSRGRNE. The full CDR3 protein is CASSRGRNEQFF.

Many counts were recorded for this clone. The CDR3 end lies 3 residues beyond the end of the read and is filled in from the germline J gene. The chain links TRBV29-1 to TRBJ2-1; TRBD1 agrees at 10 bases. J gave up 7 bases and V 7 bases, and 7 bases lay outside the gene matches. This CDR3 has 13 amino acids. Germline-derived CDR1 and CDR2 are SQVTM and ANQGSEA. The CDR3 loop reads CSGRTGGDNEQFF. The CDR3 bases that were read are TGCAGCGGTCGGACAGGGGGGGATAATGAG.

This clone was counted at least ten times. The read ends 3 residues shy of where the CDR3 ends; the end is completed using the germline J gene. The chain is built from TRBV2 and TRBJ2-1; D is possibly TRBD2 (5 bases). CDR1 and CDR2 from the germline V gene are SNHLY and FYNNEI. V was cut by 2 bases and J by 9 bases, with 17 bases left in between. CDR3 length equals 15 residues. The chain's CDR3 is CASSERAAVVGEQFF. The sequenced CDR3 bases are TGTGCCAGCAGTGAACGGGCAGCGGTCGTCGGTGAG.

This clone has ten or more counts. The read is 3 residues too short to cover the CDR3 end, so that end is filled in from the germline J gene. The rearrangement uses TRBV20-1 and TRBJ2-7; D assignment may be TRBD1 or TRBD2 (5 bases each). The germline V gene has CDR1 DFQATT and CDR2 SNEGSKA (reference sequence). V was clipped by 3 bases and J by 6 bases, with 12 bases between them. The CDR3 totals 12 residues. The CDR3 bases that were read are TGCAGTGCTAGGAGACCAGGGAGCGAG. It encodes CSARRPGSE. The complete CDR3 sequence is CSARRPGSEQYF.

By share, this clone ranks as medium-sized (0.01 to 0.1%). The CDR3 end is not reached by the read, which stops 3 residues before it; the germline J gene fills it in. The chain couples TRBV4-1 to TRBJ1-5; 8 nucleotides agree with TRBD1. The CDR3 length is 16 residues. Looked up from germline, CDR1 is MGHRA and CDR2 is YSYEKL. V trimming: 1 base; J trimming: 6 bases; junction bases outside the gene matches: 8. The sequenced part of the CDR3 DNA is TGCGCCAGCAGCCAAGGCCCTGACAGGGGCACTCAGCCC. Translating it yields CASSQGPDRGTQP. The CDR3 reads in full as CASSQGPDRGTQPQHF.

In its sample, this clone was seen many times. The read comes to an end 3 residues before the CDR3 does, leaving the germline J gene to fill in the end. This chain links TRBV3-1 (or the pseudogene TRBV3-2) with TRBJ1-1, with D unresolved. Germline-derived CDR1 and CDR2 are LGHDT and YNNKEL (reference sequence). The CDR3 runs 15 residues. Trimming took 0 bases from V and 0 from J, leaving 8 bases between them. The CDR3 bases that were read are TGTGCCAGCAGCCAAGATTACGGGGTGAACACTGAA. It translates to CASSQDYGVNTE. The CDR3 as a whole reads CASSQDYGVNTEAFF.

This clone was counted at least ten times. The sequenced fragment ends 3 residues before the CDR3 boundary, so the rest is inferred from the germline J gene. The gene calls are TRBV2 and TRBJ2-5; no definite D call. The V gene's germline CDR1 is SNHLY and CDR2 FYNNEI. The CDR3 has 13 amino acids. Trimming pared 6 bases from V and 1 base from J, leaving 9 bases between. The DNA read from the CDR3 is TGTGCCAGCAGCGCAGGCCTCCAAGAGACC. Amino acids: CASSAGLQET. The full CDR3 reads CASSAGLQETQYF.

Ten or more counts support this clone. From the germline J gene comes the end of the CDR3, since the read stops 3 residues before it. The V and J genes are TRBV19 and TRBJ2-1, with 8 bases identical to TRBD2. Germline values: CDR1 LNHDA, CDR2 SQIVND (reference sequence). V trimming: 3 bases; J trimming: 3 bases; junction bases outside the gene matches: 7. The CDR3 is 16 residues long. CDR3 DNA, as far as it was read: TGTGCCAGTAGTATCGGTAGCGGGATTCACTACAATGAG. Translating gives CASSIGSGIHYNE. The whole CDR3 protein is CASSIGSGIHYNEQFF.

This clone has a count of ten or more. With the read ending 3 residues before the CDR3 end, the germline J gene is used to fill in that end. The genes are TRBV6-4 and TRBJ2-4, with 11 positions matching TRBD2. Germline trimming cut 0 bases from V and 0 bases from J; bases unmatched to any gene: 13. Per the germline V gene, CDR1 is MRHNA and CDR2 is SNTAGT. The CDR3 sequence is 21 residues long. CDR3 region: CASSDSLKLAGVSVAKNIQYF. The DNA read from the CDR3 is TGTGCCAGCAGTGACTCGTTGAAACTAGCGGGAGTATCGGTAGCCAAAAACATT.

The table lists this clone with many counts. The sequenced fragment ends 3 residues before the CDR3 boundary, so the rest is inferred from the germline J gene. The genes are TRBV10-3 and TRBJ2-7; no clear D. V was cut by 3 bases and J by 5 bases, with 5 bases left in between. The CDR3 contains 11 residues. Germline V CDR1 and CDR2: ENHRY, SYGVKD. The CDR3 DNA, read in part, is TGTGCCATCAGTGATCGGGACGAG. This codes for CAISDRDE. The whole CDR3 sequence is CAISDRDEQYF.

In this sample, this clone turned up many times. CDR3: CASSTFGTNYEQYF. CDR3 DNA (partial): TGTGCCAGCAGCACCTTCGGGACAAACTACGAG. The V gene is TRBV7-9, the J gene TRBJ2-7; weak D call: TRBD1 (6 bases). The read ends 3 residues early relative to the CDR3; the germline J gene fills the gap. This CDR3 region has 14 residues. Germline V gives CDR1 SEHNR, CDR2 FQNEAQ (reference sequence). The V and J ends lost 5 bases and 3 bases respectively, with 14 bases between them. Variable domain in full (rest from reference TRBV7-9 and TRBJ2-7): DTGVSQNPRHKITKRGQNVTFRCDPISEHNRLYWYRQTLGQGPEFLTYFQNEAQLEKSRLLSDRFSAERPKGSFSTLEIQRTEQGDSAMYLCASSTFGTNYEQYFGPGTRLTVT.

This clone has ten or more counts. The observed sequence ends 3 residues before the CDR3 terminus, with the missing tail filled in from the germline J gene. The rearrangement uses TRBV14 and TRBJ2-3, with 7 bases that match TRBD1. The germline V gene encodes CDR1 SGHDN and CDR2 FVKESK. This CDR3 spans 14 amino acids. V lost 2 bases to trimming and J lost 6 bases; unmatched junction nucleotides: 5. The DNA read from the CDR3 is TGTGCCAGCAGCCAAAACAGGGGTTTGGATACG. Translation: CASSQNRGLDT. The whole CDR3 sequence is CASSQNRGLDTQYF.